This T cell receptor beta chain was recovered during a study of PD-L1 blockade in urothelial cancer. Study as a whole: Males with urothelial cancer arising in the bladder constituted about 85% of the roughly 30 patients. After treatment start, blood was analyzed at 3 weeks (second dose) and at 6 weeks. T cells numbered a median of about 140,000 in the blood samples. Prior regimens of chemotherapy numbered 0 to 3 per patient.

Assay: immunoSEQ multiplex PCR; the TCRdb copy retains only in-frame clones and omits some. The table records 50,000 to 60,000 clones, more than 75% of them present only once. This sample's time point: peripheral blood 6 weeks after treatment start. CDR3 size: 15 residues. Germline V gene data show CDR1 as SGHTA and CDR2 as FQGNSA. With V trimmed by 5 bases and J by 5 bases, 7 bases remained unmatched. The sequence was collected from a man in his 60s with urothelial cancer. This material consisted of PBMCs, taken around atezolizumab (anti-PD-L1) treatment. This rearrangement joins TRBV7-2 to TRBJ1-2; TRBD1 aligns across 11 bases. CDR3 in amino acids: CASSLTGTGGYGYTF. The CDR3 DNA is TGTGCCAGCAGCCTGACCGGGACAGGGGGATATGGCTACACCTTC. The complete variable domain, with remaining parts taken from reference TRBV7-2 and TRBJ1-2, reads GAGVSQSPSNKVTEKGKDVELRCDPISGHTALYWYRQSLGQGLEFLIYFQGNSAPDKSGLPSDRFSAERTGGSVSTLTIQRTQQEDSAVYLCASSLTGTGGYGYTFGSGTRLTVV.